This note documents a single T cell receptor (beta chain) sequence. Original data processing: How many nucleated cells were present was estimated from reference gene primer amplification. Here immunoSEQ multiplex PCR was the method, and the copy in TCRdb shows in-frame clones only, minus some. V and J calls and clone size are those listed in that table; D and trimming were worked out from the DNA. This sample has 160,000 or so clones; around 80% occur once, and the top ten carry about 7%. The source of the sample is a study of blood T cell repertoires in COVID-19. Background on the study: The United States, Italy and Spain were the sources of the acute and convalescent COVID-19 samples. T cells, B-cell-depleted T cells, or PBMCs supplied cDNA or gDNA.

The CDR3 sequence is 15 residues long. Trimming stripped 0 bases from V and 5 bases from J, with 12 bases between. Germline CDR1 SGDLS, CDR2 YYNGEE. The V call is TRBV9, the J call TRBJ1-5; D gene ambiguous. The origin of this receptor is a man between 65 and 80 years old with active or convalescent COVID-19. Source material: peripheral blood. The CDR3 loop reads CASSVGPSEDQPQHF. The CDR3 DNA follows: TGTGCCAGCAGCGTAGGCCCTAGCGAGGATCAGCCCCAGCATTTT.